These T cell receptor beta chains were read from a single sample in a study of cytomegalovirus exposure and HLA in healthy donors. Profiled with immunoSEQ multiplex PCR; TCRdb holds only in-frame clones, not every one. The data hold 120,000 or so clones, with over 8.5% observed a single time. Specimen: PBMCs. Source of these receptors: a woman in her thirties or forties in good health and CMV-seropositive. Both conserved end residues are part of each CDR3. D genes are given only for firm matches. Clone size appears in some rows only: once, few, many, or a class for an expanded clone.

CDR3 protein: CASSFGLAGYEQYF
CDR3 DNA: TGTGCCAGCAGCTTTGGACTAGCGGGTTACGAGCAGTACTTC
clone size: NA
D gene: TRBD2
J gene: TRBJ2-7
V gene: TRBV5-6

CDR3 protein: CASSPLRGLYEQYF
CDR3 DNA: TGTGCCAGTAGCCCGCTCAGGGGCTTATACGAGCAGTACTTC
clone size: NA
D gene: NA
J gene: TRBJ2-7
V gene: TRBV19

CDR3 protein: CASSAIQGSWRAFF
CDR3 DNA: TGTGCCAGCAGCGCAATCCAGGGGAGTTGGCGAGCTTTCTTT
clone size: few
D gene: NA
J gene: TRBJ1-1
V gene: TRBV7-2

CDR3 protein: CASSAQGPNTGELFF
CDR3 DNA: TGCGCCAGCAGCGCTCAGGGTCCCAACACCGGGGAGCTGTTTTTT
clone size: NA
D gene: NA
J gene: TRBJ2-2
V gene: TRBV5-1

CDR3 protein: CASSVDDAGQNNYGYTF
CDR3 DNA: TGTGCCAGCAGCGTAGATGATGCGGGACAGAATAACTATGGCTACACCTTC
clone size: many
D gene: TRBD1
J gene: TRBJ1-2
V gene: TRBV9

CDR3 protein: CASSLASGTTILSYEQYF
CDR3 DNA: TGTGCCAGCAGCTTAGCTTCCGGGACTACCATCCTGTCCTACGAGCAGTACTTC
clone size: NA
D gene: TRBD2
J gene: TRBJ2-7
V gene: TRBV7-9

CDR3 protein: CAWSRRTGVASGANVLTF
CDR3 DNA: TGTGCCTGGAGCCGAAGGACAGGGGTTGCCTCTGGGGCCAACGTCCTGACTTTC
clone size: few
D gene: TRBD1
J gene: TRBJ2-6
V gene: TRBV30

CDR3 protein: CASSPSGRRSYEQYF
CDR3 DNA: TGTGCCAGCTCACCTTCGGGGAGGCGTTCCTACGAGCAGTACTTC
clone size: NA
D gene: NA
J gene: TRBJ2-7
V gene: TRBV18

CDR3 protein: CAISESDRGQGKETQYF
CDR3 DNA: TGTGCCATCAGTGAGTCAGACAGGGGACAGGGCAAAGAGACCCAGTACTTC
clone size: NA
D gene: TRBD1
J gene: TRBJ2-5
V gene: TRBV10-3

CDR3 protein: CAWRLGQSYNEQFF
CDR3 DNA: TGTGCCTGGAGGCTAGGACAGTCATACAATGAGCAGTTCTTC
clone size: few
D gene: NA
J gene: TRBJ2-1
V gene: TRBV30

CDR3 protein: CASRRPLGQPYGYTF
CDR3 DNA: TGTGCCAGTCGCAGACCCCTGGGACAGCCCTATGGCTACACCTTC
clone size: few
D gene: TRBD1
J gene: TRBJ1-2
V gene: TRBV19

CDR3 protein: CASSPPNTGVAEKLFF
CDR3 DNA: TGTGCCAGCTCACCTCCTAACACAGGGGTGGCTGAAAAACTGTTTTTT
clone size: NA
D gene: TRBD1
J gene: TRBJ1-4
V gene: TRBV18

CDR3 protein: CASMGDRANQPQHF
CDR3 DNA: TGTGCCAGTATGGGGGACAGGGCCAATCAGCCCCAGCATTTT
clone size: NA
D gene: TRBD1
J gene: TRBJ1-5
V gene: TRBV19

CDR3 protein: CASSSFRGNTIYF
CDR3 DNA: TGTGCCAGCAGCTCGTTCCGTGGAAACACCATATATTTT
clone size: NA
D gene: NA
J gene: TRBJ1-3
V gene: TRBV11-2

CDR3 protein: CASSQVQGNEQFF
CDR3 DNA: TGTGCCAGCAGCCAAGTACAGGGGAATGAGCAGTTCTTC
clone size: NA
D gene: TRBD1
J gene: TRBJ2-1
V gene: TRBV4-2

CDR3 protein: CASQKGDSEAFF
CDR3 DNA: TGTGCCAGTCAAAAGGGGGACAGTGAAGCTTTCTTT
clone size: NA
D gene: TRBD1
J gene: TRBJ1-1
V gene: TRBV18

CDR3 protein: CASSQLAGGQETQYF
CDR3 DNA: TGTGCCAGCAGTCAACTAGCGGGGGGGCAAGAGACCCAGTACTTC
clone size: NA
D gene: TRBD2
J gene: TRBJ2-5
V gene: TRBV6-4

CDR3 protein: CASSGGAQAFF
CDR3 DNA: TGTGCCAGCAGTGGGGGGGCTCAGGCTTTCTTT
clone size: NA
D gene: NA
J gene: TRBJ1-1
V gene: TRBV11-2

CDR3 protein: CASSPSGQVAPQHF
CDR3 DNA: TGTGCCAGTAGTCCATCGGGACAGGTTGCCCCCCAGCATTTT
clone size: NA
D gene: TRBD1
J gene: TRBJ1-5
V gene: TRBV19

CDR3 protein: CASTQQGLRETQYF
CDR3 DNA: TGTGCCAGCACTCAACAGGGATTGCGAGAGACCCAGTACTTC
clone size: NA
D gene: NA
J gene: TRBJ2-5
V gene: TRBV7-8

CDR3 protein: CASSRQGVEHFYGYTF
CDR3 DNA: TGTGCCAGCTCTCGACAGGGCGTCGAACACTTTTATGGCTACACCTTC
clone size: NA
D gene: TRBD1
J gene: TRBJ1-2
V gene: TRBV18

CDR3 protein: CASSSRLFHGYTF
CDR3 DNA: TGTGCCAGCAGCTCTCGTTTGTTCCATGGCTACACCTTC
clone size: few
D gene: NA
J gene: TRBJ1-2
V gene: TRBV11-1

CDR3 protein: CASSPGDRRNTEAFF
CDR3 DNA: TGCGCCAGCAGCCCCGGGGACAGGCGGAACACTGAAGCTTTCTTT
clone size: few
D gene: TRBD1
J gene: TRBJ1-1
V gene: TRBV5-1

CDR3 protein: CASSPSSSGNTIYF
CDR3 DNA: TGCGCCAGCAGCCCTTCCAGCTCTGGAAACACCATATATTTT
clone size: NA
D gene: NA
J gene: TRBJ1-3
V gene: TRBV5-1